The 21 T cell receptor beta chains below all came from one sample that was sequenced in a study of CD8 T cells in ankylosing spondylitis. Findings and caveats of the study: What appeared characteristic of ankylosing spondylitis blood was a TCR beta motif of seven to nine highly homologous variants.

No antigen has been identified for these receptors. TCRdb itself ran the 5' RACE reads through MiXCR, one entry per CDR3 protein. The sample yields hundreds of thousands of distinct CDR3 sequences, roughly 12% seen once. Sequences were obtained from blood, either unsorted or a sorted T cell fraction (not recorded which). The receptors come from a male donor with ankylosing spondylitis.

This clonotype showed up many times. The chain links TRBV29-1 to TRBJ2-3, with 7 bases lining up with TRBD2. The germline CDR1 and CDR2 sequences are SQVTM and ANQGSEA. V shed 4 bases, J shed 4 bases, and the junction held 8 bases outside the gene matches. The CDR3 totals 14 residues. The CDR3 loop reads CSVGRERSPDTQYF. The CDR3 nucleotides are TGCAGCGTTGGGCGGGAGAGGTCCCCAGATACGCAGTATTTT.

This clonotype was seen only a few times. The chain couples TRBV27 to TRBJ2-3; D possibly uses TRBD1 or TRBD2 (5 bases each). CDR3 length: 12 amino acids. V shed 5 bases and J shed 9 bases, with 12 bases lying between them. The germline V gene has CDR1 MNHEY and CDR2 SMNVEV (reference sequence). CDR3 in DNA: TGTGCCAGCAGTAACCCCGGGACGACGCAGTATTTT. This encodes CASSNPGTTQYF.

This clonotype was seen a few times. J is TRBJ2-3 and V is TRBV12-3 or TRBV12-4; the D gene could be TRBD1 or TRBD2 (5 bases each). The CDR3 is 11 residues long. Deletions cut 7 bases from V and 7 bases from J, with 9 bases between. The CDR3 reads CASTEGNTQYF. CDR3 nucleotides: TGTGCCAGCACCGAGGGGAATACGCAGTATTTT.

The chain is built from TRBV10-3 and TRBJ2-1; a possible D gene is TRBD2 (6 bases). Germline V CDR1 and CDR2: ENHRY, SYGVKD. CDR3 length equals 16 residues. V was trimmed by 6 bases and J by 3 bases, leaving 18 bases between them. In DNA form, the CDR3 reads TGTGCCATCAGAGGAACGGTTGGGACTCACTACAATGAGCAGTTCTTC. As protein: CAIRGTVGTHYNEQFF.

This clonotype was counted ten times or more. The chain carries TRBV7-8 and TRBJ1-2; the D is unclear. The V gene lost 3 bases and the J gene lost 2 bases, with 10 bases spanning the gap. CDR1 and CDR2 (germline): SGHVS, FQNEAQ. This CDR3 region has 14 residues. As DNA, the CDR3 is TGTGCCAGCAGCTTCAGCGGTGGGAACTATGGCTACACCTTC. It yields the protein CASSFSGGNYGYTF.

A few counts support this clonotype. The chain links TRBV7-9 to TRBJ1-4; D not certain. Germline-derived CDR1 and CDR2 are SEHNR and FQNEAQ (reference sequence). This CDR3 is built from 16 residues. Trimming left V 5 bases short and J 2 bases short, with 15 bases between. The CDR3 spells CASSQGFKGTNEKLFF. The CDR3 DNA follows: TGTGCCAGCAGCCAAGGGTTCAAGGGTACTAATGAAAAACTGTTTTTT.

The V gene is TRBV20-1, the J gene TRBJ2-5; the D is unclear. The CDR3 covers 12 residues. The germline V gene encodes CDR1 DFQATT and CDR2 SNEGSKA (reference sequence). The V end lost 4 bases, the J end lost 5 bases, and 11 bases lay between the germline ends. CDR3 sequence reads: CSATTVGETQYF. Written as DNA, the CDR3 is TGCAGTGCTACCACAGTTGGGGAGACCCAGTACTTC.

This clonotype was observed a handful of times. The chain combines TRBV20-1 with TRBJ2-1; D might be TRBD1 or TRBD2, each matching 5 bases. This CDR3 has 15 residues. Between the trimmed V and J ends, which lost 3 bases and 0 bases, there was a span of 12 bases. CDR1 and CDR2 (germline): DFQATT, SNEGSKA (reference sequence). The CDR3 DNA is TGCAGTGCTAGGAGAGGGGATAGCTCCTACAATGAGCAGTTCTTC. This gives the protein CSARRGDSSYNEQFF.

In its sample, this clonotype was seen a few times. The chain recombines TRBV6-5 with TRBJ1-2, with no clear D. V was shortened by 3 bases and J by 14 bases, with 13 bases between the two germline ends. The germline V gene encodes CDR1 MNHEY and CDR2 SVGAGI. The CDR3 has 11 residues. CDR3 DNA sequence: TGTGCCAGCAGTTATTCCGGGCCTCTGACCTTC. Translation gives CASSYSGPLTF.

The chain joins TRBV18 to TRBJ2-1; D is ambiguous. Germline V gene data show CDR1 as KGHSH and CDR2 as LQKENI. Trimming removed 3 bases from V and 4 bases from J, with 10 bases in between. The CDR3 covers 14 residues. CDR3 protein: CASSPELLYNEQFF. The CDR3 bases are TGTGCCAGCTCACCGGAACTACTTTACAATGAGCAGTTCTTC.

The table lists this clonotype with many counts. The genes are TRBV6-1 and TRBJ1-5, with 9 bases that match TRBD1. The CDR3 consists of 13 residues. The trim removed 6 bases at V and 12 bases at J, leaving 9 bases unmatched. CDR1 and CDR2 (germline): MNHNS, SASEGT. DNA for the CDR3: TGTGCCAGCAGCTCGACAGGGGGGCTGATCCAGCATTTT. Translated: CASSSTGGLIQHF.

This clonotype was detected many times. This chain joins TRBV29-1 and TRBJ2-6, with D tentatively TRBD1 or TRBD2 (5 bases each). V dropped 6 bases and J dropped 1 base, with 19 bases sitting between them. The germline gives CDR1 SQVTM, CDR2 ANQGSEA. This CDR3 comprises 17 residues. CDR3: CSVRDYRSISGANVLTF. CDR3 nucleotides: TGCAGCGTCCGCGACTACAGGTCTATTTCTGGGGCCAACGTCCTGACTTTC.

In this sample, this clonotype turned up many times. This chain links TRBV12-3 or TRBV12-4 with TRBJ2-5; TRBD1 is a possible D gene (6 bases). This CDR3 is 13 amino acids long. V shed 8 bases and J shed 0 bases, with 10 bases lying between them. The CDR3 region is CASAQGYQETQYF. CDR3 nucleotide sequence: TGTGCCAGCGCTCAGGGGTACCAAGAGACCCAGTACTTC.

This clonotype was seen a handful of times. The chain carries TRBV7-9 and TRBJ1-2; D remains ambiguous. CDR1 is SEHNR, CDR2 FQNEAQ, per germline (reference sequence). Trimming cost V 6 bases and J 3 bases, with 11 bases left between them. CDR3 size: 13 residues. CDR3 amino acids: CASRTRWDYGYTF. Here the CDR3 DNA reads TGTGCCAGCAGGACGAGATGGGACTATGGCTACACCTTC.

This clonotype was found a few times. The V call is TRBV5-1, the J call TRBJ2-3; 9 bases are a match to TRBD1. The J segment lost 6 bases and the V segment lost 4 bases, leaving 9 bases of the junction unmatched. Germline V lookup: CDR1 SGHRS, CDR2 YFSETQ. This CDR3 spans 15 amino acids. CDR3 sequence (DNA): TGCGCCAGCAGCCCGCAACAGGGGGCATTGGATACGCAGTATTTT. This gives the protein CASSPQQGALDTQYF.

The chain couples TRBV9 to TRBJ1-2; D possibly corresponds to TRBD1 (5 bases). The CDR3 is 15 residues long. Trimming cost V 4 bases and J 1 base, with 14 bases left between them. Looked up from germline, CDR1 is SGDLS and CDR2 is YYNGEE. Here the CDR3 reads CASSPLVGGNYGYTF. The CDR3 DNA is TGTGCCAGCAGCCCTCTCGTCGGGGGTAACTATGGCTACACCTTC. The full variable domain, completed using reference TRBV9 and TRBJ1-2, is DSGVTQTPKHLITATGQRVTLRCSPRSGDLSVYWYQQSLDQGLQFLIQYYNGEERAKGNILERFSAQQFPDLHSELNLSSLELGDSALYFCASSPLVGGNYGYTFGSGTRLTVV.

Many counts were recorded for this clonotype. The chain is built from TRBV20-1 and TRBJ2-2; 7 nucleotides match TRBD1. Germline loops: CDR1 DFQATT, CDR2 SNEGSKA (reference sequence). The V and J ends lost 5 bases and 6 bases, in that order; junction bases with no gene match: 3. The CDR3 contains 12 residues. The CDR3 DNA reads as TGCAGTGCTGATCAGGGGGCCGGGGAGCTGTTTTTT. It codes for CSADQGAGELFF.

The CDR3 sequence is CASSIGSWDSYEQYF. CDR3 DNA sequence: TGCGCCAGCAGTATAGGGAGTTGGGACTCCTACGAGCAGTACTTC. V gene TRBV5-1 combines with J gene TRBJ2-7, with a tentative D call TRBD2 (5 bases). V was clipped by 5 bases and J by 0 bases, with 15 bases between them. Germline-derived CDR1 and CDR2 are SGHRS and YFSETQ. The CDR3 contains 15 residues.

This clonotype was counted at least ten times. The V and J genes are TRBV5-1 and TRBJ2-7, with 7 bases matching TRBD2. The germline V gene has CDR1 SGHRS and CDR2 YFSETQ. After removal of 3 bases from V and 5 bases from J, the junction contained 8 bases not matched to a gene. The CDR3 length is 14 residues. The CDR3 is CASSWGGNSDEQYF. CDR3 DNA: TGCGCCAGCAGCTGGGGGGGTAACAGCGACGAGCAGTACTTC.

This clonotype was observed a few times. The gene calls are TRBV5-1 and TRBJ1-1, with D tentatively TRBD1 (5 bases). The CDR3 contains 13 residues. Germline CDR1 and CDR2: SGHRS and YFSETQ. V gave up 0 bases and J gave up 8 bases, with 11 bases separating them. Here the CDR3 DNA reads TGCGCCAGCAGCTTGGTTGAGGGGCCCGAAGCTTTCTTT. Protein sequence: CASSLVEGPEAFF.

There are a few counts of this clonotype. The genes are TRBV24-1 and TRBJ1-1; no firm D call. Per the germline V gene, CDR1 is KGHDR and CDR2 is SFDVKD. CDR3 length: 11 amino acids. The V and J ends lost 5 bases and 8 bases respectively, with 8 bases between them. The CDR3 DNA reads TGTGCCACCAGTGGTAGTAGAGAAGCTTTCTTT. This translates into CATSGSREAFF.